This T cell receptor beta chain emerged from a study of CD8 T cells in Susac syndrome. Reverse transcription of about 0.5 to 1 ug RNA was performed with random hexamers. TCRdb redid the calling of the immunoSEQ multiplex PCR reads with MiXCR, one entry per CDR3 protein. The table lists around 130,000 distinct CDR3 sequences, around nine tenths of them singletons, with 0.2% to 0.25% in the top ten. Blood CD8+ and CD4+ T cells underwent high-throughput TCR beta sequencing. The ends were cut back, 6 bases at V and 3 bases at J, with 8 bases in the middle. This CDR3 region has 12 residues. Germline lookup yields CDR1 MDHEN and CDR2 SYDVKM.

This sequence originates from a human donor with multiple sclerosis. The sequenced sample consisted of CD8+ T cells from PBMCs. The genes are TRBV28 and TRBJ1-1; D unclear. The CDR3 sequence is CASRPLHTEAFF. CDR3 coding DNA: TGTGCCAGCAGGCCCCTCCACACTGAAGCTTTCTTT.